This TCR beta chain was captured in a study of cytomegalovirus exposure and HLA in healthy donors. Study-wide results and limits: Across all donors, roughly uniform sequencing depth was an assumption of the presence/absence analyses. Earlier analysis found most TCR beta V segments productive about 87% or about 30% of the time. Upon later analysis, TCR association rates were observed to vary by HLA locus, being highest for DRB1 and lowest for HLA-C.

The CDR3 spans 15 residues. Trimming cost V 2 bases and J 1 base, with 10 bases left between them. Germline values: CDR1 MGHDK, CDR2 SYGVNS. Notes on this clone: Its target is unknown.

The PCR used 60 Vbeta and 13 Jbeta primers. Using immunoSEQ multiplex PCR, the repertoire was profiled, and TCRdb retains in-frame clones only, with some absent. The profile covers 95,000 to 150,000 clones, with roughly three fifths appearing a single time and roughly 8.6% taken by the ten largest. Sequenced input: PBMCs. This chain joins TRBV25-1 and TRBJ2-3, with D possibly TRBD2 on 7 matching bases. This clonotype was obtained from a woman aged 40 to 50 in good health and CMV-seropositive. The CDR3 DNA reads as TGTGCCAGCAGTGAAGAGGGGGGGGGCACAGATACGCAGTATTTT. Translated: CASSEEGGGTDTQYF.